The clone carrying this T cell receptor (beta chain) has more than one count but fewer than ten. Its antigen is unknown. This record belongs to a study of blood T cells in healthy people across ages. The authors ran a second PCR of about 6 to 11 cycles using a sample-barcoded 5' primer and a J-beta primer mix. MiXCR, applied by TCRdb to the 5' RACE reads, yields one record per CDR3 protein. The sample includes roughly 800,000 distinct CDR3 sequences, about 26% of them seen just once. Overall study results and limits: Naive CD4+ cell counts and diversity both ran higher in long-lived than in aged donors.

Trimming took off 2 bases at V and 14 bases at J, with 9 bases between the two ends. CDR3 length: 11 amino acids. Isolation yielded PBMCs, at least 7 million per sample, in every case. The sample was also reused in another study, on T cells of mothers and their children. That investigation notes: The yield was over 8.5 million TCR beta CDR3 reads from each mother and some 3 million from each child.

This sequence joins TRBV12-3 or TRBV12-4 and TRBJ1-4; D unclear. The receptor was derived from a boy aged 10-17 years in good health. The specimen sequenced was blood. The CDR3 DNA reads TGTGCCAGCAGTTTAACTGGTCCGCTGTTTTTT. Its translation: CASSLTGPLFF.